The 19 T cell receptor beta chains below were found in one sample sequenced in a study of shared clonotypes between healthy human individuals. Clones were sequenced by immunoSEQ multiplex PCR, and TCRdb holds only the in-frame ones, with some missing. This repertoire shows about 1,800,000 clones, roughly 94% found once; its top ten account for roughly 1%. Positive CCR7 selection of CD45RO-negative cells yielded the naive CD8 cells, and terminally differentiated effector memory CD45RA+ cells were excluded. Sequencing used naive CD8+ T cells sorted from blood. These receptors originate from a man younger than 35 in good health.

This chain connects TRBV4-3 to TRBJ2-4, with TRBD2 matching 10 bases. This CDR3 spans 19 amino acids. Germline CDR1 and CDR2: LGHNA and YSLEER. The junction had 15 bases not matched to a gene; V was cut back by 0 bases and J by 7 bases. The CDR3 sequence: CASSQDYGRLAGEYNIQYF. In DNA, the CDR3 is TGCGCCAGCAGCCAAGATTACGGTCGGCTAGCGGGAGAGTATAACATTCAGTACTTC.

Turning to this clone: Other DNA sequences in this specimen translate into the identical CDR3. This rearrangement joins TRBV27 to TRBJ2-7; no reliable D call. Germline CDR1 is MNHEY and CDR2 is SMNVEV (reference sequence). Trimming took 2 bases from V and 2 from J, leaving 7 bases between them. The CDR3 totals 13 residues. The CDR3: CASSLGTAYEQYF. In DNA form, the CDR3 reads TGTGCCAGCAGTTTAGGCACCGCCTACGAGCAGTACTTC.

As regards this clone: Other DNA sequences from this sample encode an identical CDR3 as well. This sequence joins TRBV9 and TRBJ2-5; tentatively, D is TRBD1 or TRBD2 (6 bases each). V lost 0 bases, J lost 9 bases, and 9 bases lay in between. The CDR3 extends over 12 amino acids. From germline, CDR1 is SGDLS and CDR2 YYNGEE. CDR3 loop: CASSVEGGAQYF. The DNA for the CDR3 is TGTGCCAGCAGCGTAGAGGGGGGTGCCCAGTACTTC.

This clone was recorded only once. The CDR3 spells CASRPPGLAGVGNEQFF. The CDR3 bases are TGCGCCAGCAGACCCCCGGGACTAGCGGGAGTGGGCAATGAGCAGTTCTTC. The rearrangement joins TRBV4-1 to TRBJ2-1; 14 bases are shared with TRBD2. Germline assignment: CDR1 MGHRA and CDR2 YSYEKL. J gave up 6 bases and V 6 bases, and 10 bases lay outside the gene matches. CDR3 length: 17 amino acids.

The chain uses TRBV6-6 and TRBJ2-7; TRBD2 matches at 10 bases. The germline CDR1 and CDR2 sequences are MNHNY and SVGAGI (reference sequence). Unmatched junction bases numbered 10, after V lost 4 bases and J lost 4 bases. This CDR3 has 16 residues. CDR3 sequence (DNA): TGTGCCAGCAGTTTTCGAGCGGGAGGGCCCGGGTACGAGCAGTACTTC. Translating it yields CASSFRAGGPGYEQYF.

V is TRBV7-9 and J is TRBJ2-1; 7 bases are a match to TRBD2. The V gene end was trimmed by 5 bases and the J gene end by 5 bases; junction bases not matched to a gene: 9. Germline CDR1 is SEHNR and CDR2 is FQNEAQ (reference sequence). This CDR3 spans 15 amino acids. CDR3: CASSHPAGEHNEQFF. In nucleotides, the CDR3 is TGTGCCAGCAGCCACCCCGCGGGGGAACACAATGAGCAGTTCTTC.

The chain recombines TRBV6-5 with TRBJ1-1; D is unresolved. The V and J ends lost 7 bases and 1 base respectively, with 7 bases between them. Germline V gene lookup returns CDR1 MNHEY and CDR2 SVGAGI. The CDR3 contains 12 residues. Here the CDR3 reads CASKVGNTEAFF. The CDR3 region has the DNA TGTGCCAGCAAGGTCGGGAACACTGAAGCTTTCTTT.

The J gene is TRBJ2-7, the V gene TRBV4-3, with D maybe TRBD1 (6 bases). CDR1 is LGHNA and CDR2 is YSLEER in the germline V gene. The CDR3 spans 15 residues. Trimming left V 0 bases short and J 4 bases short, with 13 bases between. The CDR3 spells CASSQEGMGTYEQYF. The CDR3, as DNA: TGCGCCAGCAGCCAAGAGGGGATGGGGACATACGAGCAGTACTTC.

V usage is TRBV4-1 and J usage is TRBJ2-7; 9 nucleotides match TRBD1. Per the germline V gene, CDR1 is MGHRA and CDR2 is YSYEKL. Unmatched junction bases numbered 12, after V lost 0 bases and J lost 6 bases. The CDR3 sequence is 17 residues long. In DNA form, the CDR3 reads TGCGCCAGCAGCCAAGACCCAACAGGGGGCGAGGGAAGCGAGCAGTACTTC. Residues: CASSQDPTGGEGSEQYF.

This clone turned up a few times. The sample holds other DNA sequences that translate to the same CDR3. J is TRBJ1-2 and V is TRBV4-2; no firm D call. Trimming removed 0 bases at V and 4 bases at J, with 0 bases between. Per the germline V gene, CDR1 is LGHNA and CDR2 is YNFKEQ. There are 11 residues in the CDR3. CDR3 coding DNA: TGTGCCAGCAGCCAAGACTATGGCTACACCTTC. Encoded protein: CASSQDYGYTF.

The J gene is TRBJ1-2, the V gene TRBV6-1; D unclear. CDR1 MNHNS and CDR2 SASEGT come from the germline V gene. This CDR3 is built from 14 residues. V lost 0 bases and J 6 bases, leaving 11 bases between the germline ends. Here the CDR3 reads CASSEAIGGDGYTF. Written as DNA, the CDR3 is TGTGCCAGCAGTGAAGCGATAGGTGGGGATGGCTACACCTTC.

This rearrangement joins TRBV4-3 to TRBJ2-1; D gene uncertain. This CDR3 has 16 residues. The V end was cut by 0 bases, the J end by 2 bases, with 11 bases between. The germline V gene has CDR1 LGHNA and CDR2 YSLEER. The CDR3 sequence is CASSQDLEGTYNEQFF. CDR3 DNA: TGCGCCAGCAGCCAAGATTTAGAAGGGACCTACAATGAGCAGTTCTTC.

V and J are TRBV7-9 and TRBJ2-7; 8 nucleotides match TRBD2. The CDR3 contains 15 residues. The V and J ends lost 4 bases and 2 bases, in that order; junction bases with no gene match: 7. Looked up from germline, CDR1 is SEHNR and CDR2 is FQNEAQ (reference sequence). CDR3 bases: TGTGCCAGCAGCTCTCCTGCGGGGGGCCCCTACGAGCAGTACTTC. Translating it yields CASSSPAGGPYEQYF.

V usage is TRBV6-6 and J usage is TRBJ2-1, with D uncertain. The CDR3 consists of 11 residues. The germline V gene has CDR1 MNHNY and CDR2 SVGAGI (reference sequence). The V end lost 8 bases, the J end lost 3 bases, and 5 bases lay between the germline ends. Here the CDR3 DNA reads TGTGCCAGCCTAAGCTACAATGAGCAGTTCTTC. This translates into CASLSYNEQFF.

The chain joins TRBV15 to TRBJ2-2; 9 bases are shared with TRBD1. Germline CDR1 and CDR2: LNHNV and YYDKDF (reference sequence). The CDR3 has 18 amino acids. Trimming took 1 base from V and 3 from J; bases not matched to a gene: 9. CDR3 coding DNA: TGTGCCACCAGCAGAGGGGACAGGGACGAAGGCGACACCGGGGAGCTGTTTTTT. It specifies CATSRGDRDEGDTGELFF.

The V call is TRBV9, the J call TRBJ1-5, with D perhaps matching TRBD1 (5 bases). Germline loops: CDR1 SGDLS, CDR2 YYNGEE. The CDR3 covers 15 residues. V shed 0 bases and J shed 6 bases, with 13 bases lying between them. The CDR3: CASSVEGDAAQPQHF. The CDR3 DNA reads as TGTGCCAGCAGCGTAGAAGGGGACGCGGCTCAGCCCCAGCATTTT.

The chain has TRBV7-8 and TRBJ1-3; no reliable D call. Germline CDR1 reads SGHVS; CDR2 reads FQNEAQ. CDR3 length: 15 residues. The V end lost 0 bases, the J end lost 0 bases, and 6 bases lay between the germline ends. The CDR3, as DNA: TGTGCCAGCAGCTTAGCTCCGATCTCTGGAAACACCATATATTTT. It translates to CASSLAPISGNTIYF.

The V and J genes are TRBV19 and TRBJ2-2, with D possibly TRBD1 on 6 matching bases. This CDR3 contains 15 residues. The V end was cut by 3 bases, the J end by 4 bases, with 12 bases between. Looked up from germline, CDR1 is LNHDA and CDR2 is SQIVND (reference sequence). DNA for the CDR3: TGTGCCAGTAGTATCCGGGACACAATCACCGGGGAGCTGTTTTTT. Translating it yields CASSIRDTITGELFF.

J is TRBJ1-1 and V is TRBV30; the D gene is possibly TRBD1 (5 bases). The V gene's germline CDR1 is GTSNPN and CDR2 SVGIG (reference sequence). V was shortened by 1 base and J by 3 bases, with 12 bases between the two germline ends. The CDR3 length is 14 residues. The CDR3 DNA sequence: TGTGCCTGGAGTGGATGGGGGAGGGACACTGAAGCTTTCTTT. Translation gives CAWSGWGRDTEAFF.